This T cell receptor (beta chain) originates from a study of blood T cells in healthy people across ages. Each donor supplied around 9.9 milliliters of peripheral blood. The CDR3 has 9 amino acids. Deletions cut 4 bases from V and 5 bases from J, with 2 bases between. The germline V gene encodes CDR1 SQVTM and CDR2 ANQGSEA. Sample-barcoded 5' priming and a J-beta primer mix drove a second PCR of roughly 6 to 12 cycles. TCRdb re-analysed the 5' RACE reads in MiXCR, keeping a single row per CDR3 protein. The sample contains 600,000 to 850,000 distinct CDR3 sequences, 25% of which appear only once. This same sample was also part of a study on T cells of mothers and their children.

V and J are TRBV29-1 and TRBJ2-5, with no clear D. The receptor comes from a boy aged 5-17 years in good health. The sample comprised blood. CDR3: CSVAETQYF. The CDR3 DNA sequence: TGCAGCGTTGCCGAGACCCAGTACTTC.